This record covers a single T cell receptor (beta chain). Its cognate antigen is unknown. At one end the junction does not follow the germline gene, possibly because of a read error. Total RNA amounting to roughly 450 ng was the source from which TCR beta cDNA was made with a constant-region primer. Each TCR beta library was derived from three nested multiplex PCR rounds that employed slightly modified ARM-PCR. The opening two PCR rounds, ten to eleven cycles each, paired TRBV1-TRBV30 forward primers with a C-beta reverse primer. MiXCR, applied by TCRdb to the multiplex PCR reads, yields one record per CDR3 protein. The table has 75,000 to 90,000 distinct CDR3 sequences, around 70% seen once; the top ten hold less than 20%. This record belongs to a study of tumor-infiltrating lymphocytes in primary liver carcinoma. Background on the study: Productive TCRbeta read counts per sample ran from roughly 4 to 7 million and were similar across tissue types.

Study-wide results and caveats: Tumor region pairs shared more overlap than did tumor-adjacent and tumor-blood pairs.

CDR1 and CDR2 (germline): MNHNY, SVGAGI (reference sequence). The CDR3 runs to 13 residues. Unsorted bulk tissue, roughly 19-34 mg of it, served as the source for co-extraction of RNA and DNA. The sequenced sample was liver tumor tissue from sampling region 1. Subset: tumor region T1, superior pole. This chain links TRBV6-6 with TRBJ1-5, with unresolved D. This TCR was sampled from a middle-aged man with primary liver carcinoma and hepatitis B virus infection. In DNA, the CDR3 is TGTGCCAGCAGGGATGGTAGCAATCAGGCCCAGCATTTT. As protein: CASRDGSNQAQHF.